These T cell receptor beta chains were read from a single sample in a study of T cells in tumors after PD-1 blockade. This table comes from immunoSEQ multiplex PCR, and its TCRdb copy is limited to in-frame clones, with some not included. The data show 45,000 to 60,000 clones, approximately 75% seen once. The sequences come from PBMCs, collected before anti-PD-1 treatment. Receptors were obtained from a human donor with basal cell carcinoma. Each CDR3 is given without its conserved first and last residue. The listing skips clone size in some rows; elsewhere it reads once, few, many or a size class.

cdr3_length j_call v_call clone_size cdr3_aa
11 TRBJ2-1 TRBV4-2 few ASTRSVNNEQF
13 TRBJ1-4 TRBV28 NA ASSSFIGANEKLF
10 TRBJ1-1 TRBV2 few ASSDRGPEAF
13 TRBJ2-5 TRBV7-6 few ASSSNRQARETQY
11 TRBJ2-1 TRBV19 few ASRKDSYNEQF
14 TRBJ2-5 TRBV14 NA ASSQFLNRQQETQY
12 TRBJ1-4 TRBV19 NA ASTGQGAGEKLF
12 TRBJ2-7 TRBV28 NA ASRGGRESHEQY
11 TRBJ2-1 TRBV11-3 NA ASSPDRVNEQF
14 TRBJ2-3 TRBV9 NA ASSVGTGVSPDTQY
13 TRBJ1-2 TRBV5-5 NA ASSSSQEGWGGYT
12 TRBJ2-2 TRBV10-2 few ASSSGGNTGELF
14 TRBJ1-2 TRBV7-2 NA ASSPPGRAGYEGYT
10 TRBJ1-6 TRBV6-5 NA ASRGKNSPLH
14 TRBJ2-1 TRBV7-3 NA ASSSIAGGSYNEQF
13 TRBJ1-1 TRBV10-3 NA AISELGLVNTEAF
11 TRBJ2-1 TRBV29-1 NA SVEGQSSGEQF
15 TRBJ2-3 TRBV9 NA ASSPGVAGGTTDTQY
13 TRBJ2-7 TRBV4-2 NA ASSQVTGGSYEQY
14 TRBJ2-1 TRBV5-1 NA ASSLDGGRAGNEQF
11 TRBJ1-1 TRBV19 NA ASSIQRNTEAF
13 TRBJ1-3 TRBV5-1 once ASSLEGSSGNTIY
15 TRBJ2-3 TRBV5-1 NA ASSPGFGGVLGDTQY
10 TRBJ2-7 TRBV2 NA ASSEQGYEQY
15 TRBJ2-3 TRBV7-2 NA ASSLPPWVPSTDTQY
12 TRBJ1-1 TRBV6-5 NA ASRFGGINTEAF
11 TRBJ2-3 TRBV18 once ASSPSSTDTQY
13 TRBJ2-3 TRBV6-5 once ASNPKGTGGRTQY
13 TRBJ2-1 TRBV27 NA ASGELAGGHNEQF
12 TRBJ1-5 TRBV7-9 NA ASSPGAGYQPQH
12 TRBJ1-6 TRBV30 NA ACGVKGFYSPLH
11 TRBJ1-1 TRBV5-4 NA ASSLEQNTEAF
11 TRBJ2-2 TRBV3-1/TRBV3-2 NA ASSPSWSGELF
12 TRBJ2-3 TRBV28 NA ASQTGGVTDTQY
12 TRBJ1-5 TRBV6-6 NA ASAGEGGNQPQH
13 TRBJ2-1 TRBV11-3 NA ASSLGGLQDNEQF
13 TRBJ1-5 TRBV3-1/TRBV3-2 few ASSQSGYSNQPQH
14 TRBJ2-5 TRBV2 NA ARRGGPDRGAGTQY
12 TRBJ1-2 TRBV2 NA ASLTGPWVYGYT
12 TRBJ2-7 TRBV28 NA ASSLRSESYEQY
12 TRBJ1-1 TRBV6-5 NA ASSFSGQKTEAF
12 TRBJ2-7 TRBV10-3 NA AIRSPDVSYEQY
16 TRBJ2-3 TRBV19 NA ASSIGLRKTSATDTQY
13 TRBJ2-1 TRBV7-9 NA ASIPPGQGRDEQF
12 TRBJ1-2 TRBV5-4 NA ASSGTGPKGGYT
13 TRBJ2-2 TRBV19 NA ASSLAGTQSGELF
10 TRBJ1-1 TRBV6-5 NA ASRRTNTEAF
11 TRBJ1-2 TRBV23-1 NA ASSQGQLYGYT
13 TRBJ2-1 TRBV6-1 NA ASSEPGQGFNEQF
14 TRBJ1-5 TRBV28 few ASSFSWKGFNQPQH
13 TRBJ2-7 TRBV28 NA ASIPPAGGHYEQY
12 TRBJ2-2 TRBV7-3 NA ASSLTGDTGELF
11 TRBJ1-1 TRBV5-1 NA ASRRVVDTEAF